Listed below are T cell receptor beta chains from one sample, sequenced in a study of blood T cell repertoires in COVID-19. Repertoires were generated with immunoSEQ multiplex PCR, while TCRdb's copy carries only in-frame clones and drops some. The sample lists around 150,000 clones, about 77% occurring once. Input material: peripheral blood. The receptors come from a man in his sixties with acute or convalescent COVID-19. Each CDR3 is given without its conserved first and last residue. A D gene is named only where the DNA matches it firmly.

d_gene: TRBD2; v_gene: TRBV14; CDR3aa: ASSSILMVAGVGPGELF
d_gene: -; v_gene: TRBV12-3/TRBV12-4; CDR3aa: ASTLGGNQPQH
d_gene: -; v_gene: TRBV27; CDR3aa: ASSFKAAYEQY
d_gene: TRBD2; v_gene: TRBV6-5; CDR3aa: ASRGGTSGKDEQY
d_gene: TRBD2; v_gene: TRBV7-9; CDR3aa: ASSQGGAIRPVTQY
d_gene: TRBD2; v_gene: TRBV7-9; CDR3aa: ASSSGTSGNNEQF
d_gene: -; v_gene: TRBV2; CDR3aa: ASSELRGTQY
d_gene: -; v_gene: TRBV3-1/TRBV3-2; CDR3aa: ASSLEARAEQY
d_gene: -; v_gene: TRBV4-1; CDR3aa: ASSQAAGVTEAF
d_gene: TRBD1; v_gene: TRBV5-1; CDR3aa: ASSVNRGGYT
d_gene: TRBD1; v_gene: TRBV30; CDR3aa: AWTGPGGTNTEAF
d_gene: -; v_gene: TRBV3-1/TRBV3-2; CDR3aa: ASSLRRGSASSYEQY
d_gene: -; v_gene: TRBV7-2; CDR3aa: ASSLVQNQPQH
d_gene: -; v_gene: TRBV10-3; CDR3aa: AISESGQTNSPLH
d_gene: TRBD1; v_gene: TRBV7-2; CDR3aa: ASSFRTGGAGSINEQF
d_gene: TRBD1; v_gene: TRBV6-5; CDR3aa: ASSHGQGNTEAF
d_gene: TRBD1; v_gene: TRBV19; CDR3aa: ASTWTGDYGYT
d_gene: -; v_gene: TRBV7-2; CDR3aa: ASSTGWAGELF
d_gene: -; v_gene: TRBV19; CDR3aa: ASSVGAVPGDEQY
d_gene: -; v_gene: TRBV21-1; CDR3aa: ASSRGQGGEKLF
d_gene: TRBD2; v_gene: TRBV19; CDR3aa: ASGTSGRSSYEQY
d_gene: -; v_gene: TRBV6-2/TRBV6-3; CDR3aa: ASSYSGAPLDNEQF
d_gene: TRBD1; v_gene: TRBV9; CDR3aa: ASSVGGTGGQETQY
d_gene: TRBD1; v_gene: TRBV19; CDR3aa: ASGPSGTGAYEQY
d_gene: TRBD1; v_gene: TRBV9; CDR3aa: ASSAGQNNQPQH
d_gene: TRBD2; v_gene: TRBV6-5; CDR3aa: ASSSPTSGSRNEQF
d_gene: TRBD2; v_gene: TRBV10-3; CDR3aa: ASGEGAGIYEQY
d_gene: -; v_gene: TRBV9; CDR3aa: ASSVDSSYNEQF
d_gene: TRBD2; v_gene: TRBV3-1/TRBV3-2; CDR3aa: ASSQAVGRGRGETQY
d_gene: TRBD1; v_gene: TRBV27; CDR3aa: ASSPRTGGTDTQY
d_gene: TRBD2; v_gene: TRBV2; CDR3aa: ASRATSANTGELF
d_gene: -; v_gene: TRBV14; CDR3aa: ASSQVGAYGELF
d_gene: TRBD2; v_gene: TRBV5-1; CDR3aa: ASSLDASGGNIQY
d_gene: TRBD1; v_gene: TRBV5-4; CDR3aa: ASSLVGTGAAGELF
d_gene: -; v_gene: TRBV19; CDR3aa: ASRPSREGVVREQY
d_gene: -; v_gene: TRBV11-2; CDR3aa: ASSLDQGTRSGNTIY
d_gene: -; v_gene: TRBV7-9; CDR3aa: ASSLRGGATNEKLF
d_gene: TRBD2; v_gene: TRBV7-9; CDR3aa: ASSLGLTSASSYEQY
d_gene: TRBD2; v_gene: TRBV19; CDR3aa: ASSTGLAGEQY
d_gene: -; v_gene: TRBV5-1; CDR3aa: ASSPDYNEQF
d_gene: -; v_gene: TRBV4-1; CDR3aa: ASSQVTWTSGDVYGYT
d_gene: TRBD1; v_gene: TRBV2; CDR3aa: ASSEDRGILAF